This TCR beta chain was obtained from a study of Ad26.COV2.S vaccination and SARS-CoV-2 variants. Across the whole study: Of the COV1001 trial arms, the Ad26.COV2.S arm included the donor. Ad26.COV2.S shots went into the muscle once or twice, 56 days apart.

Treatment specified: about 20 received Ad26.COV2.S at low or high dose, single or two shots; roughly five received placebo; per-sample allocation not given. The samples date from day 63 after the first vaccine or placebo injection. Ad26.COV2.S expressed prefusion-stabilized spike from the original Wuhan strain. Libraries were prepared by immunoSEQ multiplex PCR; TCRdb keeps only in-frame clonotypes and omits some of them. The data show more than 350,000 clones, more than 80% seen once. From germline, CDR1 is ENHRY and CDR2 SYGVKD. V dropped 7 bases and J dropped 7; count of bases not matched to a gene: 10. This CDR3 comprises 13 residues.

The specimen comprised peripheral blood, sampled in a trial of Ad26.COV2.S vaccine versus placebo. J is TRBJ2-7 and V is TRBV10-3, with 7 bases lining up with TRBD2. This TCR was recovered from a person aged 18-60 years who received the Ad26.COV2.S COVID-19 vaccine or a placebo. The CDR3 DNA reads TGTGCCATCACCGGGGGACTACCTCAGGAGCAGTACTTC. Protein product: CAITGGLPQEQYF.